Each of the 6 T cell receptor beta chains below was sequenced from the same sample in a study of T-cell memory formation after mild COVID-19. TCRdb ran MiXCR on the 5' RACE reads and lists one entry per CDR3 protein. The sample has approximately 250,000 distinct CDR3 sequences, 15% to 20% seen once. Sequencing was done on a sample of PBMCs or a T cell subset sorted from them (not recorded which). The receptor set was obtained from a man aged 18 to 30 who had mild COVID-19 (a few samples of this study predate the infection). Cell type and time point are not known.

The chain employs TRBV6-1 and TRBJ1-3; no definite D call. The CDR3 extends over 16 amino acids. Germline V CDR1 and CDR2: MNHNS, SASEGT. V dropped 3 bases and J dropped 0 bases, with 12 bases sitting between them. CDR3 nucleotide sequence: TGTGCCAGCAGTGAGACGGCTGGAGACTCTGGAAACACCATATATTTT. Its protein is CASSETAGDSGNTIYF.

The chain combines TRBV29-1 with TRBJ2-3; maybe TRBD2 (7 bases). V lost 7 bases, J lost 3 bases, and 11 bases lay in between. CDR3 size: 12 residues. The germline V gene encodes CDR1 SQVTM and CDR2 ANQGSEA. CDR3 coding DNA: TGCAGCGGGGGGGGCACGACAGATACGCAGTATTTT. Its protein is CSGGGTTDTQYF.

This clonotype has just a few counts. This chain joins TRBV20-1 and TRBJ1-5; D might be TRBD1 (6 bases). Germline V CDR1 and CDR2: DFQATT, SNEGSKA (reference sequence). This CDR3 is 13 amino acids long. The V and J ends lost 5 bases and 6 bases respectively, with 14 bases between them. The CDR3 is CSAHTGSGQPQHF. The CDR3 nucleotides are TGCAGTGCTCATACAGGGTCGGGTCAGCCCCAGCATTTT.

This clonotype was recorded many times. The chain links TRBV20-1 to TRBJ2-1; D perhaps matches TRBD2 (7 bases). The germline gives CDR1 DFQATT, CDR2 SNEGSKA (reference sequence). This CDR3 contains 16 residues. Between the trimmed V and J ends, which lost 0 bases and 3 bases, there was a span of 15 bases. CDR3 region: CSARDPAGAVYNEQFF. The CDR3 DNA follows: TGCAGTGCTAGAGATCCCGCGGGGGCGGTCTACAATGAGCAGTTCTTC.

This clonotype turned up a few times. The chain has TRBV4-2 and TRBJ2-6; a weak D match, TRBD2 (7 bases). The V end lost 6 bases, the J end lost 0 bases, and 15 bases lay between the germline ends. CDR1 and CDR2 from the germline V gene are LGHNA and YNFKEQ. The CDR3 spans 17 residues. The CDR3 loop reads CASRLAGASSGANVLTF. The CDR3 DNA reads as TGTGCCAGCAGGCTGGCGGGGGCCAGCTCTGGGGCCAACGTCCTGACTTTC.

This clonotype appeared a few times. The chain couples TRBV12-3 or TRBV12-4 to TRBJ2-1, with a possible D match to TRBD2 (5 bases). The V end was cut by 7 bases, the J end by 5 bases, with 9 bases between. The CDR3 is 12 residues long. The CDR3 is CASKTSNNEQFF. The CDR3 DNA sequence: TGTGCCAGCAAAACTAGTAACAATGAGCAGTTCTTC.